The sequence of this TCR beta chain was determined in a study of blood T cell repertoires in COVID-19. About the research overall: The study drew acute and convalescent COVID-19 samples from the United States, Italy and Spain.

As handled by the study authors: Cell counts per sample came from amplifying reference gene primers. TCRdb keeps only in-frame clones here, not all; method: immunoSEQ multiplex PCR. V, J and clone size derive from that table, while D and trimming were established from the DNA sequence. Of 250,000 to 350,000 clones in the sample, 90% were seen once. Grouping used clinical history reported by participants in a survey and questionnaire. CDR1 and CDR2 from the germline V gene are LGHDT and YNNKEL (reference sequence). V lost 6 bases to trimming and J lost 2 bases, with 23 bases between them. This CDR3 region has 17 residues.

The source of this sequence is a woman younger than 30 with acute COVID-19. The chain has TRBV3-1 (or the pseudogene TRBV3-2) and TRBJ2-7, with a tentative D call TRBD2 (5 bases). Sequencing was done on a sample of PBMCs or T cells enriched from blood (not recorded which). The CDR3 here is CASSPLFGAESTYEQYF. In nucleotides, the CDR3 is TGTGCCAGCAGTCCCCTTTTCGGAGCGGAGTCGACCTACGAGCAGTACTTC.